A single sample gave rise to the 18 T cell receptor beta chains below, sequenced in a study of regulatory T cells in long-lasting Graves disease. The time point denotes: persistent/refractory GD, antithyroid drugs over 5 years with positive TRAb. Researchers made the TCR library from RNA that was extracted from PBMCs. Arm-PCR of CDR3 regions with iRepertoire HTBI primers generated TCR beta libraries. One entry per CDR3 protein results from TCRdb running MiXCR on the multiplex PCR reads. This sample has about 660,000 distinct CDR3 sequences, with around 30% found just once. The sample was peripheral blood mononuclear cells (PBMCs), taken when the disease was refractory, from a patient treated with antithyroid drugs. These receptors all stem from a female donor with Graves disease.

This clonotype came up a few times. The chain employs TRBV6-2 or TRBV6-3 and TRBJ1-1, with 7 bases lining up with TRBD1. The CDR3 is 14 residues long. V lost 6 bases to trimming and J lost 8 bases; unmatched junction nucleotides: 12. Germline-derived CDR1 and CDR2 are MNHEY and SVGEGT. CDR3 sequence: CASSYRQGGPEAFF. The DNA for the CDR3 is TGTGCCAGCAGCTACAGACAGGGTGGACCCGAAGCTTTCTTT.

This clonotype was seen a handful of times. The V and J genes are TRBV16 and TRBJ2-7; perhaps TRBD1 as D (6 bases). CDR3 length: 15 amino acids. The V and J ends lost 2 bases and 7 bases respectively, with 18 bases between them. Germline V gene lookup returns CDR1 KGHSY and CDR2 FQNENV. CDR3 amino acids: CASSQEPAGTFEQYF. The CDR3 DNA reads TGTGCCAGCAGCCAAGAGCCCGCAGGGACATTTGAGCAGTACTTC.

The chain has TRBV6-5 and TRBJ2-5, with 10 bases lining up with TRBD2. The J call is in doubt because the DNA end fits TRBJ2-1 better. Germline CDR1 and CDR2: MNHEY and SVGAGI. The CDR3 sequence is 16 residues long. The CDR3 nucleotides read TGTGCCAGCAGTTACTCGGCTAGCGGGAGTCGCAATGAGCAGTTCTTC. It encodes CASSYSASGSRNEQFF.

This rearrangement joins TRBV7-2 to TRBJ2-7; 9 nucleotides agree with TRBD1. V lost 5 bases, J lost 6 bases, and 17 bases stayed unmatched. Germline CDR1 is SGHTA and CDR2 is FQGNSA. The CDR3 contains 17 residues. Here the CDR3 DNA reads TGTGCCAGCAGCCACGCCTCGTCGGGACAGGGAAGTTCCGAGCAGTACTTC. Translation: CASSHASSGQGSSEQYF.

This clonotype was seen only a few times. The rearrangement uses TRBV28 and TRBJ1-3, with D maybe TRBD1 (5 bases). CDR1 and CDR2 (germline): MDHEN, SYDVKM. V dropped 8 bases and J dropped 2 bases, with 10 bases sitting between them. The CDR3 has 13 residues. The CDR3 here is CASAKTAGNTIYF. The CDR3 nucleotides read TGTGCCAGCGCTAAGACAGCTGGAAACACCATATATTTT.

This clonotype occurred a few times. This sequence joins TRBV7-3 and TRBJ1-3; the D gene is possibly TRBD1 (5 bases). Deletions cut 5 bases from V and 0 bases from J, with 11 bases between. This CDR3 contains 15 residues. The germline gives CDR1 SGHTA, CDR2 FQGTGA. CDR3 bases: TGTGCCAGCAGCCAGGGACTGAGCTCTGGAAACACCATATATTTT. This sequence encodes CASSQGLSSGNTIYF.

This clonotype was recorded once. This chain links TRBV13 with TRBJ2-7; 8 bases map to TRBD1. V dropped 2 bases and J dropped 3; count of bases not matched to a gene: 9. Looked up from germline, CDR1 is PRHDT and CDR2 is FYEKMQ (reference sequence). There are 16 residues in the CDR3. The DNA for the CDR3 is TGTGCCAGCAGCTTATGGGGGGACAGGAAACTCTACGAGCAGTACTTC. Protein: CASSLWGDRKLYEQYF.

This clonotype was seen many times. V and J are TRBV2 and TRBJ1-5, with no clear D. V lost 6 bases and J 0 bases, leaving 9 bases between the germline ends. The germline V gene has CDR1 SNHLY and CDR2 FYNNEI. The CDR3 covers 14 residues. Written as DNA, the CDR3 is TGTGCCAGCAGCTTCCCTTATAGCAATCAGCCCCAGCATTTT. Its protein is CASSFPYSNQPQHF.

In this sample, this clonotype turned up a few times. V usage is TRBV6-4 and J usage is TRBJ1-4, with 8 bases fitting TRBD1. CDR1 MRHNA and CDR2 SNTAGT come from the germline V gene. Unmatched junction bases numbered 5, after V lost 3 bases and J lost 8 bases. The CDR3 is made up of 14 amino acids. The CDR3 coding sequence is TGTGCCAGCAGTGAGGGGACAGGCGCCGAAAAACTGTTTTTT. The encoded protein is CASSEGTGAEKLFF.

In this sample, this clonotype turned up once. This clone may be a read error of a much larger clone one base away. V and J are TRBV28 and TRBJ1-4; 8 bases fit TRBD1. Looked up from germline, CDR1 is MDHEN and CDR2 is SYDVKM. CDR3 length: 14 residues. CDR3 coding DNA: TGTGCCAGCAGTTTATCAGGGGGCGATGAAAAACTGGTTTTT. Translation gives CASSLSGGDEKLVF.

Comment on this clonotype: With a much larger clone just one base away, this may be a read error. The chain joins TRBV2 to TRBJ2-5, with D unclear. This CDR3 comprises 15 residues. Germline V lookup: CDR1 SNHLY, CDR2 FYNNEI. Trimming stripped 8 bases from V and 5 bases from J, with 21 bases between. The CDR3 bases are TGTGCCAGCTCCCAAGGACGGATAACAACGGAGACCCAGTACTTC. Its protein product is CASSQGRITTETQYF. Supplemented by reference TRBV2 and TRBJ2-5, the full variable domain reads EPEVTQTPSHQVTQMGQEVILRCVPISNHLYFYWYRQILGQKVEFLVSFYNNEISEKSEIFDDQFSVERPDGSNFTLKIRSTKLEDSAMYFCASSQGRITTETQYFGPGTRLLVL.

This sequence joins TRBV6-2 or TRBV6-3 and TRBJ1-6; D is unclear. Germline CDR1 MNHEY, CDR2 SVGEGT. CDR3 length: 15 residues. Trimming took 3 bases from V and 10 from J, leaving 16 bases between them. This CDR3 is CASSYTAAGLSPLHF. The CDR3 nucleotides read TGTGCCAGCAGTTATACCGCGGCCGGGCTCTCACCCCTCCACTTT.

The chain recombines TRBV12-3 or TRBV12-4 with TRBJ1-2, with 11 bases lining up with TRBD1. V gave up 4 bases and J gave up 8 bases; unmatched junction bases: 12. The CDR3 length is 16 residues. CDR3 nucleotides: TGTGCCAGCAGTTGGAGGACAGGGGGCGCGGGTTTGGGCTACACCTTC. Protein: CASSWRTGGAGLGYTF.

This rearrangement joins TRBV5-1 to TRBJ1-4; a possible D gene is TRBD1 (6 bases). Looked up from germline, CDR1 is SGHRS and CDR2 is YFSETQ. Trimming removed 2 bases from V and 0 bases from J, with 11 bases in between. The CDR3 is made up of 16 amino acids. CDR3 protein: CASSFDRLATNEKLFF. The CDR3 DNA is TGCGCCAGCAGCTTCGACAGGCTTGCAACTAATGAAAAACTGTTTTTT.

This clonotype came up a few times. The junction and the germline gene differ at one end; a read error may be behind it. The rearrangement links TRBV6-5 to TRBJ1-1, with D possibly matching TRBD1 (6 bases). Germline assignment: CDR1 MNHEY and CDR2 SVGAGI. The CDR3 has 15 amino acids. In DNA form, the CDR3 reads TGTGCCTGCAGTTACAGCCCGGGACAAACTCGCGAAGCTTTCTTT. It specifies CACSYSPGQTREAFF.

The V call is TRBV20-1, the J call TRBJ2-7; 9 bases align to TRBD1. Trimming cost V 1 base and J 2 bases; bases outside gene matches: 3. Germline CDR1 DFQATT, CDR2 SNEGSKA (reference sequence). This CDR3 region has 14 residues. The CDR3 loop is CSARVGTGTYEQYF. As DNA, the CDR3 is TGCAGTGCTAGAGTTGGGACAGGGACCTACGAGCAGTACTTC.

This sequence joins TRBV11-2 and TRBJ1-4; D gene uncertain. The CDR3 is made up of 15 amino acids. V was clipped by 1 base and J by 8 bases, with 14 bases between them. Germline V CDR1 and CDR2: SGHAT, FQNNGV. The CDR3 loop is CASSLGRTIGEKLFF. In nucleotides, the CDR3 is TGTGCCAGCAGCTTAGGGAGGACGATCGGGGAAAAACTGTTTTTT. The full variable domain, rest sourced from reference TRBV11-2 and TRBJ1-4, is EAGVAQSPRYKIIEKRQSVAFWCNPISGHATLYWYQQILGQGPKLLIQFQNNGVVDDSQLPKDRFSAERLKGVDSTLKIQPAKLEDSAVYLCASSLGRTIGEKLFFGSGTQLSVL.

This clonotype was recorded only once. Since a much larger clone is just one base distant, this may be a read error. The chain links TRBV28 to TRBJ2-7, with D possibly TRBD2 on 5 matching bases. The CDR3 totals 14 residues. Per the germline V gene, CDR1 is MDHEN and CDR2 is SYDVKM. The CDR3 DNA is TGTGCCAACAGTTTGGTGGTCAGGACTCACGAGCAGTACTTC. Translating it yields CANSLVVRTHEQYF.